The 2 T cell receptor beta chains below come from one sample, sequenced in a study of regulatory T cells in long-lasting Graves disease. Time point reported: newly diagnosed GD, antithyroid drugs for less than 3 months. TCR sequences were obtained from RNA taken from PBMCs. Arm-PCR of CDR3 regions and iRepertoire HTBI primers were the basis on which TCR beta libraries were built. A single record per CDR3 protein comes from TCRdb applying MiXCR to the multiplex PCR reads. The sample contains about 500,000 distinct CDR3 sequences, about 17% of which appear only once. Another study also made use of these data, one on T cells in Graves' hyperthyroidism and ophthalmopathy.

The starting material was peripheral blood mononuclear cells (PBMCs), obtained at new diagnosis, from a patient treated with antithyroid drugs. The receptors shown here come from a man aged 35-49 years with Graves disease.

As to this clonotype: With only one base between it and a far larger clone, this is likely a read error. The chain has TRBV7-9 and TRBJ2-7; D is perhaps TRBD2 (5 bases). CDR1 and CDR2 (germline): SEHNR, FQNEAQ (reference sequence). Trimming took off 6 bases at V and 4 bases at J, with 16 bases between the two ends. CDR3 length: 14 amino acids. CDR3: CASSPSEGRYEQYF. CDR3 bases: TGTGCCAGCAGTCCCTCCGAGGGCCGGTACGAGCAGTACTTC. The full variable domain, completed using reference TRBV7-9 and TRBJ2-7, is DTGVSQNPRHKITKRGQNVTFRCDPISEHNRLYWYRQTLGQGPEFLTYFQNEAQLEKSRLLSDRFSAERPKGSFSTLEIQRTEQGDSAMYLCASSPSEGRYEQYFGPGTRLTVT.

This clonotype was seen only once. The chain combines TRBV10-3 with TRBJ2-3, with TRBD1 identical over 9 bases. Germline V gives CDR1 ENHRY, CDR2 SYGVKD. The CDR3 has 15 amino acids. After removal of 6 bases from V and 3 bases from J, the junction contained 7 bases not matched to a gene. CDR3 sequence (DNA): TGTGCCATCAGGGTAGGACAGGGGATGACAGATACGCAGTATTTT. It is translated as CAIRVGQGMTDTQYF.